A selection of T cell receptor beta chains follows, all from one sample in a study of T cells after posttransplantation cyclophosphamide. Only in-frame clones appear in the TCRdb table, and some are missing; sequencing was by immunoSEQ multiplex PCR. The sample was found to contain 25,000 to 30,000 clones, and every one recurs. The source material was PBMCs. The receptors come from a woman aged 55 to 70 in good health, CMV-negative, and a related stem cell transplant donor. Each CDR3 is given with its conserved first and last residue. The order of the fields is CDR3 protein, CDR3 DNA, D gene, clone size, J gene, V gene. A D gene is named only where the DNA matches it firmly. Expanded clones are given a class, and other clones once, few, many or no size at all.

CDR3: CASSLSGSFYEQYF; DNA: TGTGCCAGCAGCTTAAGCGGGAGCTTCTACGAGCAGTACTTC; D: TRBD2; size: many; J: TRBJ2-7; V: TRBV7-9
CDR3: CASSRVEAGADTQYF; DNA: TGTGCCAGCAGCCGCGTTGAAGCGGGGGCAGATACGCAGTATTTT; D: TRBD2; size: many; J: TRBJ2-3; V: TRBV28
CDR3: CASSTPPTGYTEAFF; DNA: TGCGCCAGCAGCACCCCACCAACAGGTTACACTGAAGCTTTCTTT; D: NA; size: many; J: TRBJ1-1; V: TRBV4-1
CDR3: CASSLIAGVPYEQYF; DNA: TGTGCCAGCAGTCTGATAGCGGGAGTACCCTACGAGCAGTACTTC; D: TRBD2; size: many; J: TRBJ2-7; V: TRBV27
CDR3: CASSSGAKNNEKLFF; DNA: TGTGCCAGTAGTAGCGGGGCGAAGAATAATGAAAAACTGTTTTTT; D: NA; size: many; J: TRBJ1-4; V: TRBV19
CDR3: CASSLTGTVVGELFF; DNA: TGTGCCAGCAGCTTGACGGGGACAGTCGTTGGGGAGCTGTTTTTT; D: TRBD1; size: many; J: TRBJ2-2; V: TRBV5-6
CDR3: CASSGQGSGKLFF; DNA: TGCGCCAGCTCGGGACAGGGTTCCGGAAAACTGTTTTTT; D: TRBD1; size: NA; J: TRBJ1-4; V: TRBV5-1
CDR3: CASSLGFSGGQETQYF; DNA: TGTGCCAGCAGCTTAGGCTTTAGCGGGGGACAAGAGACCCAGTACTTC; D: TRBD2; size: few; J: TRBJ2-5; V: TRBV11-2
CDR3: CASIKQRNQPQHF; DNA: TGTGCCAGCATCAAACAGAGAAATCAGCCCCAGCATTTT; D: NA; size: many; J: TRBJ1-5; V: TRBV2
CDR3: CASSRGGLNYGYTF; DNA: TGTGCCAGCAGTCGAGGAGGGCTCAACTATGGCTACACCTTC; D: NA; size: many; J: TRBJ1-2; V: TRBV6-2/TRBV6-3
CDR3: CASSGRRGGLGGPSTDTQYF; DNA: TGTGCCAGCAGCGGCCGGCGTGGGGGACTAGGAGGGCCTAGCACAGATACGCAGTATTTT; D: TRBD2; size: NA; J: TRBJ2-3; V: TRBV7-3
CDR3: CASSLGGQGIAGDNEQFF; DNA: TGCGCCAGCAGCTTGGGCGGACAGGGGATAGCGGGAGACAATGAGCAGTTCTTC; D: NA; size: many; J: TRBJ2-1; V: TRBV5-1
CDR3: CASSPHMNTEAFF; DNA: TGTGCCAGCAGCCCCCACATGAACACTGAAGCTTTCTTT; D: NA; size: medium-sized; J: TRBJ1-1; V: TRBV7-9
CDR3: CASSSLSGSYEQYF; DNA: TGTGCCAGCAGCTCCCTGAGCGGGTCCTACGAGCAGTACTTC; D: NA; size: few; J: TRBJ2-7; V: TRBV9
CDR3: CASSSYSGQTEQYF; DNA: TGTGCCAGCAGTTCCTACTCGGGACAGACCGAGCAGTACTTC; D: TRBD1; size: few; J: TRBJ2-7; V: TRBV6-5
CDR3: CASSPGQGVETQYF; DNA: TGTGCCAGCAGCCCTGGACAGGGAGTAGAGACCCAGTACTTC; D: TRBD1; size: many; J: TRBJ2-5; V: TRBV7-2
CDR3: CASSVVGGLAGGYTF; DNA: TGTGCCAGCAGCGTAGTCGGGGGGCTCGCCGGTGGCTACACCTTC; D: NA; size: NA; J: TRBJ1-2; V: TRBV9
CDR3: CATGGDSYEQYF; DNA: TGTGCCACTGGGGGCGACTCCTACGAGCAGTACTTC; D: NA; size: many; J: TRBJ2-7; V: TRBV2
CDR3: CASSESGLAGGIQYF; DNA: TGTGCCAGCAGTGAATCGGGACTAGCCGGCGGCATTCAGTACTTC; D: TRBD2; size: few; J: TRBJ2-4; V: TRBV25-1
CDR3: CASSYRQGRTEAFF; DNA: TGTGCCAGCAGTTACCGACAGGGTAGGACTGAAGCTTTCTTT; D: TRBD1; size: many; J: TRBJ1-1; V: TRBV6-5
CDR3: CSVEAIRDGYTF; DNA: TGCAGCGTTGAAGCCATCCGCGATGGCTACACCTTC; D: NA; size: NA; J: TRBJ1-2; V: TRBV29-1
CDR3: CASSLGQGDGSPLHF; DNA: TGTGCCAGCAGCTTGGGCCAGGGAGATGGGTCACCCCTCCACTTT; D: NA; size: many; J: TRBJ1-6; V: TRBV5-4